The clone carrying this TCR beta chain occurred a few times. What it binds is not known. MiXCR, run by TCRdb on the RACE reads, gives a single entry per CDR3 protein. The sample has about 270,000 distinct CDR3 sequences, around 7.3% seen once; the top ten hold 0.9% to 1.5%. The sample originates from a study of human T cells and chemical hapten exposure. About the study: While the approximately 22-week study was under way, patients received diphenylcyclopropenone on the scalp every week. DPC (0.01%) was patch tested on the upper back and read at 6 days. Patients, mostly women, had alopecia areata, alopecia totalis or alopecia universalis. Study observations and caveats: Among TCRs, those above 1 in 1000 frequency were unaffected by DPC sensitization.

Time point here: pre-sensitization, week 0. Treatment described: therapeutic diphenylcyclopropenone sensitization with weekly scalp DPC. The CDR3 sequence is 14 residues long. From germline, CDR1 is LGHNA and CDR2 YSLEER. Trimming removed 4 bases at V and 9 bases at J, with 16 bases between. The chain uses TRBV4-3 and TRBJ2-4; tentatively, D is TRBD1 (6 bases). The sample was whole blood, taken in connection with sensitization to the hapten diphenylcyclopropenone (DPC). The receptor was derived from a man younger than 30 with alopecia areata. Some clones in this sample may be carry-over from other donors' samples. The DNA for the CDR3 is TGCGCCAGCAGCCGAGTCCAGGGGCAGGGCATTCAGTACTTC. Translation: CASSRVQGQGIQYF.